Below are 19 T cell receptor beta chains sequenced from a single sample in a study of kidney transplant recipient with SARS-CoV-2 infection. Using its own MiXCR run on the reads, TCRdb lists one record per CDR3 protein. There are under 300,000 distinct CDR3 sequences in the sample; 29% occur only once, and under 9.5% lies in the top ten. The specimen comprised a blood sample, sampled at baseline and on day 111 from a kidney transplant recipient. These TCRs come from a young adult male patient who had COVID-19 and was a kidney transplant recipient. Part of the T cells may come from the graft donor.

The table lists this clonotype with many counts. The rearrangement links TRBV28 to TRBJ2-7; tentatively, D is TRBD2 (6 bases). CDR3 length equals 14 residues. The V gene's germline CDR1 is MDHEN and CDR2 SYDVKM. Trimming shortened V by 3 bases and J by 5 bases, and 14 bases separated the two germline ends. CDR3 DNA sequence: TGTGCCAGCAGTTTTGCGGGACGAGTCCACGAGCAGTACTTC. Protein: CASSFAGRVHEQYF.

As to this clonotype: This clone may be a read error of a much larger clone one base away. This chain joins TRBV15 and TRBJ1-4, with D unclear. With 9 bases removed from V and 8 bases from J, the gap between germline ends came to 13 bases. The CDR3 is 12 residues long. From germline, CDR1 is LNHNV and CDR2 YYDKDF (reference sequence). The CDR3 spells CATGPSREKLFF. CDR3 nucleotides: TGTGCCACAGGCCCATCGCGCGAAAAACTGTTTTTT.

In regard to this clonotype: Just one base apart from a much larger clone, this may be a read error. This chain links TRBV27 with TRBJ2-7; TRBD1 matches at 8 bases. CDR1 is MNHEY, CDR2 SMNVEV, per germline (reference sequence). The CDR3 spans 14 residues. The CDR3 loop is CASRPGTGIHEQHF. DNA for the CDR3: TGTGCCAGCAGACCCGGGACAGGAATCCACGAGCAGCACTTC.

The table lists this clonotype with many counts. V usage is TRBV5-1 and J usage is TRBJ2-7, with TRBD2 as a possible D gene (6 bases). Germline CDR1 SGHRS, CDR2 YFSETQ. The CDR3 sequence is 14 residues long. V shed 4 bases and J shed 1 base, with 12 bases lying between them. The CDR3 loop reads CASSQAGPSYEQYF. The CDR3, as DNA: TGCGCCAGCAGCCAGGCGGGGCCATCCTACGAGCAGTACTTC.

Many counts were recorded for this clonotype. The chain couples TRBV7-2 to TRBJ1-6; D unclear. CDR1 is SGHTA, CDR2 FQGNSA, per germline. V lost 5 bases and J lost 8, with 16 bases in between. This CDR3 contains 15 residues. DNA for the CDR3: TGTGCCAGCAGCCGAACGGCTGATTGGGATTCACCCCTCCACTTT. Translating it yields CASSRTADWDSPLHF.

This clonotype was observed a handful of times. The rearrangement uses TRBV21-1 and TRBJ2-3. TRBV21-1 is a pseudogene locus. This CDR3 contains 17 residues. CDR3 coding DNA: TGTGCCAACAGCTCACGCTTAGCTACAGTCATGCAAGATACGCAGTATTTT. This sequence encodes CANSSRLATVMQDTQYF.

This clonotype showed up many times. The rearrangement joins TRBV5-1 to TRBJ1-4, with D unclear. V was cut by 4 bases and J by 2 bases, with 12 bases left in between. Germline-derived CDR1 and CDR2 are SGHRS and YFSETQ. The CDR3 has 15 amino acids. The CDR3 sequence is CASSPLVGTNEKLFF. The CDR3 DNA sequence: TGCGCCAGCAGCCCGCTGGTGGGGACTAATGAAAAACTGTTTTTT.

This clonotype has only a few counts. The chain joins TRBV5-6 to TRBJ2-7, with 7 bases lining up with TRBD1. Germline CDR1 is SGHDT and CDR2 is YYEEEE. Trimming at V came to 4 bases and at J to 3 bases, leaving 13 bases not matched to a gene. The CDR3 spans 16 residues. DNA for the CDR3: TGTGCCAGCAGCCACCGTTGGGACAGAATTTACTACGAGCAGTACTTC. Translation: CASSHRWDRIYYEQYF.

Notes on this clonotype: An end of the junction differs from the germline gene, which may be a read error. The rearrangement joins TRBV7-7 to TRBJ2-5; D possibly corresponds to TRBD2 (5 bases). Germline V gene data show CDR1 as SSHAT and CDR2 as FNYEAQ (reference sequence). This CDR3 contains 13 residues. CDR3 sequence (DNA): TGTGCTAGCACCCCATCGGGGCAAGAGACCCAGTACTTC. Its translation is CASTPSGQETQYF.

This clonotype was counted many times. The chain is built from TRBV12-3 or TRBV12-4 and TRBJ1-2; D not resolved. Trimming stripped 5 bases from V and 6 bases from J, with 10 bases between. CDR3 length: 12 amino acids. CDR3 in amino acids: CASSPRKDGYTF. The CDR3, as DNA: TGTGCCAGCAGTCCAAGGAAGGATGGCTACACCTTC.

On this clonotype: Just one base apart from a much larger clone, this may be a read error. The chain is built from TRBV3-1 and TRBJ2-7; D unclear. The CDR3 runs 13 residues. V was pared by 0 bases and J by 2 bases, with 5 bases between. Germline V gene data show CDR1 as LGHDT and CDR2 as YNNKEL (reference sequence). The CDR3 DNA reads TGTGCCAGCAGCCAAGAAGCAGCCTACGAGCAGTACTTC. Its translation: CASSQEAAYEQYF.

Of note for this clonotype: A much larger clone is a single base away; this may be a read error. V gene TRBV21-1 combines with J gene TRBJ2-7; the D call in the table, TRBD1, was not verified against the DNA. TRBV21-1 is a pseudogene segment. CDR3 size: 19 residues. CDR3 sequence: CASNSLRDIQDLGAYEQYF. The DNA for the CDR3 is TGTGCCAGCAACTCCCTTCGGGACATCCAAGATCTAGGCGCGTACGAGCAGTACTTC.

This clonotype was counted at least ten times. The V gene is TRBV6-5, the J gene TRBJ1-2, with TRBD1 identical over 7 bases. The length of the CDR3 is 16 residues. Germline V lookup: CDR1 MNHEY, CDR2 SVGAGI. After removal of 0 bases from V and 0 bases from J, the junction contained 4 bases not matched to a gene. The CDR3 nucleotides are TGTGCCAGCAGTTACTCGAGGACAGGAGCTAACTATGGCTACACCTTC. It codes for CASSYSRTGANYGYTF.

This clonotype was picked up many times. The V gene is TRBV7-8, the J gene TRBJ2-5; TRBD2 aligns across 8 bases. This CDR3 is built from 17 residues. Germline-derived CDR1 and CDR2 are SGHVS and FQNEAQ. The V segment lost 5 bases and the J segment 5 bases; nucleotides outside the gene matches: 16. The CDR3 DNA sequence: TGTGCCAGCAGCGCCAGGTGGGGTAGCGGGGCCGGGGAGACCCAGTACTTC. As protein: CASSARWGSGAGETQYF.

With regard to this clonotype: Sequence at one end of the junction differs from germline and may be a read error. The chain employs TRBV3-1 and TRBJ2-1; 15 bases are shared with TRBD2. CDR3 length: 16 residues. Per the germline V gene, CDR1 is LGHDT and CDR2 is YNNKEL (reference sequence). In DNA form, the CDR3 reads TGTGCCAACAGCCCGAGGACTAGCGGGAGGGGCGATGAGCAGTTCTTC. Its protein is CANSPRTSGRGDEQFF.

Worth noting for this clonotype: A much larger clone differs from this one at a single base, so this may be a read error. J is TRBJ2-7 and V is TRBV6-5, with D maybe TRBD1 (8 bases). The CDR3 totals 15 residues. Germline values: CDR1 MNHEY, CDR2 SVGAGI. As DNA, the CDR3 is TGTGCCAACAGTGTCACACAGGGGGGGCCTTACGAGCAGTACTTC. It yields the protein CANSVTQGGPYEQYF.

This clonotype was observed many times. The chain couples TRBV7-9 to TRBJ1-2, with D tentatively TRBD1 (5 bases). The V end was cut by 3 bases, the J end by 7 bases, with 18 bases between. The CDR3 loop spans 15 amino acids. Germline values: CDR1 SEHNR, CDR2 FQNEAQ (reference sequence). This CDR3 reads CASSLDTSGFGGYTF. The CDR3 nucleotides read TGTGCCAGCAGCTTGGACACGTCGGGGTTCGGTGGCTACACCTTC.

This clonotype appeared a single time. This CDR3 fails to terminate in the conserved phenylalanine or tryptophan, so it likely reflects a read error. V gene TRBV6-2 or TRBV6-3 combines with J gene TRBJ2-7; D unclear. The CDR3 is 11 amino acids. Trimming stripped 5 bases from V and 1 base from J, with 3 bases between. Germline CDR1 MNHEY, CDR2 SVGEGT. CDR3 sequence reads: CASSPSYEQYY. CDR3 sequence (DNA): TGTGCCAGCAGTCCGTCCTACGAGCAGTACTAC.

Of note for this clonotype: A much more abundant neighbour one base away suggests this may be a read error. The chain joins TRBV4-1 to TRBJ1-4; D perhaps matches TRBD1 (5 bases). This CDR3 region has 17 residues. Germline-derived CDR1 and CDR2 are MGHRA and YSYEKL. Trimming removed 4 bases from V and 6 bases from J, with 21 bases in between. CDR3 amino acids: CASSRVGETKGDEKLFF. The CDR3 coding sequence is TGCGCCAGCAGCCGAGTGGGGGAGACTAAGGGAGATGAAAAACTGTTTTTT.